This is a list of T cell receptor beta chains from one sample in a study of blood T cell repertoires in COVID-19. Profiling relied on immunoSEQ multiplex PCR, and the TCRdb table lists in-frame clones only, not all of them. Found here are tens of thousands of clones, 75% to 85% of them singletons; the top ten hold over 15%. The sequenced material came from peripheral blood. Receptors were obtained from a woman of 80 years or more with acute or convalescent COVID-19. CDR3s include the opening cysteine and the closing phenylalanine or tryptophan. Fields, in order: V gene, clone size, D gene, J gene, CDR3 protein, CDR3 DNA. D genes are given only for firm matches. A row's size may be missing; if present it is once, few, many or a size class.

v_gene: TRBV19; abundance: once; d_gene: TRBD1; j_gene: TRBJ1-2; CDR3aa: CASSMTGQGASGYTF; CDR3nt: TGTGCCAGTAGTATGACGGGACAGGGGGCGTCAGGCTACACCTTC
v_gene: TRBV5-1; abundance: .; d_gene: TRBD1; j_gene: TRBJ2-1; CDR3aa: CASSLTGQGANEQFF; CDR3nt: TGCGCCAGCAGCTTGACGGGACAGGGGGCCAATGAGCAGTTCTTC
v_gene: TRBV11-2; abundance: once; d_gene: .; j_gene: TRBJ2-7; CDR3aa: CASSLVSWWRGYEQYF; CDR3nt: TGTGCCAGCAGCTTAGTTTCATGGTGGAGGGGCTACGAGCAGTACTTC
v_gene: TRBV4-1; abundance: .; d_gene: TRBD1; j_gene: TRBJ1-6; CDR3aa: CASSQVRGTGLNSLHF; CDR3nt: TGCGCCAGCAGCCAAGTTCGGGGGACAGGCTTGAACTCCCTCCACTTT
v_gene: TRBV6-5; abundance: .; d_gene: TRBD2; j_gene: TRBJ2-7; CDR3aa: CALGGGYEQYF; CDR3nt: TGTGCCCTTGGGGGGGGGTACGAGCAGTACTTC
v_gene: TRBV11-2; abundance: .; d_gene: TRBD1; j_gene: TRBJ1-1; CDR3aa: CASSSGTGIEAFF; CDR3nt: TGTGCCAGCAGTTCCGGGACAGGCATTGAAGCTTTCTTT
v_gene: TRBV9; abundance: .; d_gene: .; j_gene: TRBJ1-1; CDR3aa: CASSESLGWTEAFF; CDR3nt: TGTGCCAGCAGCGAAAGTCTCGGGTGGACTGAAGCTTTCTTT
v_gene: TRBV9; abundance: .; d_gene: .; j_gene: TRBJ1-2; CDR3aa: CASSVGGPSRYGYTF; CDR3nt: TGTGCCAGCAGCGTAGGAGGCCCGTCTCGATATGGCTACACCTTC
v_gene: TRBV7-7; abundance: .; d_gene: TRBD1; j_gene: TRBJ2-7; CDR3aa: CASSLKGTGSSYEQYF; CDR3nt: TGTGCCAGCAGCTTAAAGGGGACAGGGAGTTCCTACGAGCAGTACTTC
v_gene: TRBV12-3/TRBV12-4; abundance: .; d_gene: .; j_gene: TRBJ2-7; CDR3aa: CASSPSIEYEQYF; CDR3nt: TGTGCCAGCAGTCCTAGTATCGAGTACGAGCAGTACTTC
v_gene: TRBV24-1; abundance: few; d_gene: .; j_gene: TRBJ2-5; CDR3aa: CATSSTDQETQYF; CDR3nt: TGTGCCACCAGTTCTACCGACCAAGAGACCCAGTACTTC
v_gene: TRBV18; abundance: .; d_gene: TRBD2; j_gene: TRBJ2-7; CDR3aa: CASSPGTSYEQYF; CDR3nt: TGTGCCAGCTCACCAGGGACTAGCTACGAGCAGTACTTC
v_gene: TRBV2; abundance: .; d_gene: .; j_gene: TRBJ1-1; CDR3aa: CASSERLTGVNTEAFF; CDR3nt: TGTGCCAGCAGTGAACGCCTGACAGGCGTGAACACTGAAGCTTTCTTT
v_gene: TRBV12-3/TRBV12-4; abundance: .; d_gene: TRBD2; j_gene: TRBJ2-5; CDR3aa: CASTRTRQETQYF; CDR3nt: TGTGCCAGCACCCGGACTAGGCAAGAGACCCAGTACTTC
v_gene: TRBV5-1; abundance: .; d_gene: TRBD1; j_gene: TRBJ1-2; CDR3aa: CASTMGTGYYGYTF; CDR3nt: TGCGCCAGCACCATGGGGACAGGGTACTATGGCTACACCTTC
v_gene: TRBV18; abundance: few; d_gene: TRBD1; j_gene: TRBJ2-5; CDR3aa: CASSPVRGLKETQYF; CDR3nt: TGTGCCAGCTCACCGGTCAGGGGGCTAAAAGAGACCCAGTACTTC
v_gene: TRBV4-2; abundance: .; d_gene: .; j_gene: TRBJ1-1; CDR3aa: CASSQDGGANTEAFF; CDR3nt: TGTGCCAGCAGCCAAGACGGGGGGGCAAACACTGAAGCTTTCTTT
v_gene: TRBV6-6; abundance: few; d_gene: .; j_gene: TRBJ1-1; CDR3aa: CASSLPRTEAFF; CDR3nt: TGTGCCAGCAGCCTACCTCGAACTGAAGCTTTCTTT
v_gene: TRBV5-1; abundance: .; d_gene: .; j_gene: TRBJ2-1; CDR3aa: CASSLGREDEQFF; CDR3nt: TGCGCCAGCAGCTTGGGCAGGGAGGATGAGCAGTTCTTC
v_gene: TRBV9; abundance: .; d_gene: TRBD1; j_gene: TRBJ2-7; CDR3aa: CASSPGQRTYEQYF; CDR3nt: TGTGCCAGCAGCCCGGGACAGCGGACCTACGAGCAGTACTTC
v_gene: TRBV18; abundance: .; d_gene: .; j_gene: TRBJ2-3; CDR3aa: CASSPSYGGSDTQYF; CDR3nt: TGTGCCAGCTCACCAAGCTACGGGGGATCAGATACGCAGTATTTT
v_gene: TRBV12-3/TRBV12-4; abundance: .; d_gene: .; j_gene: TRBJ2-7; CDR3aa: CASSFEIEQYF; CDR3nt: TGTGCCAGCAGTTTCGAGATCGAGCAGTACTTC
v_gene: TRBV7-9; abundance: .; d_gene: .; j_gene: TRBJ1-2; CDR3aa: CASSLGAVGAVYGYTF; CDR3nt: TGTGCCAGCAGCTTAGGTGCTGTAGGGGCAGTTTATGGCTACACCTTC
v_gene: TRBV18; abundance: once; d_gene: TRBD2; j_gene: TRBJ2-1; CDR3aa: CASSPPAGGHYNEQFF; CDR3nt: TGTGCCAGCTCACCCCCTGCGGGGGGCCATTACAATGAGCAGTTCTTC
v_gene: TRBV13; abundance: .; d_gene: TRBD2; j_gene: TRBJ2-2; CDR3aa: CASSLGVAGGSGELFF; CDR3nt: TGTGCCAGCAGCTTAGGCGTGGCGGGGGGTTCCGGGGAGCTGTTTTTT
v_gene: TRBV18; abundance: .; d_gene: TRBD1; j_gene: TRBJ1-3; CDR3aa: CASSQGQGASGNTIYF; CDR3nt: TGTGCCAGCTCACAAGGACAGGGGGCATCCGGAAACACCATATATTTT
v_gene: TRBV10-1; abundance: .; d_gene: TRBD2; j_gene: TRBJ2-1; CDR3aa: CASSELRGDSYNEQFF; CDR3nt: TGCGCCAGCAGTGAGTTGCGGGGGGACTCCTACAATGAGCAGTTCTTC
v_gene: TRBV5-1; abundance: few; d_gene: .; j_gene: TRBJ1-2; CDR3aa: CASSADTGYGYTF; CDR3nt: TGCGCCAGCAGCGCGGACACCGGCTATGGCTACACCTTC
v_gene: TRBV7-3; abundance: .; d_gene: TRBD1; j_gene: TRBJ1-4; CDR3aa: CASSLRGGGTNEKLFF; CDR3nt: TGTGCCAGCAGCTTAAGAGGGGGCGGTACTAATGAAAAACTGTTTTTT